These 30 T cell receptor beta chains were sequenced from one sample in a study of T cells in Graves' hyperthyroidism and ophthalmopathy. Template material for amplifying TCR beta CDR3 regions consisted of RNA transcripts. HTBI primers were employed in a first-round RT-PCR of the TCR CDR3. Via MiXCR, TCRdb re-called the multiplex PCR reads, giving one row per CDR3 protein. This table holds 95,000 to 110,000 distinct CDR3 sequences, roughly 47% found once. The sequenced material came from blood. These receptors all come from a man between 40 and 49 years old with Graves' hyperthyroidism.

Comments on this clonotype: It may be a read error: a sequence one base away is much more abundant. The chain links TRBV6-2 or TRBV6-3 to TRBJ2-3; the D gene could be TRBD1 or TRBD2 (5 bases each). Per the germline V gene, CDR1 is MNHEY and CDR2 is SVGEGT. The length of the CDR3 is 13 residues. CDR3 DNA: TGTGCCAGCAGACGGGACCACACACATACGCAGTATTTT. It yields the protein CASRRDHTHTQYF.

The chain has TRBV20-1 and TRBJ2-4, with D possibly called TRBD1 or TRBD2 (5 bases each). CDR1 DFQATT and CDR2 SNEGSKA come from the germline V gene (reference sequence). Trimming shortened V by 3 bases and J by 7 bases, and 13 bases separated the two germline ends. The CDR3 is made up of 13 amino acids. CDR3 in DNA: TGCAGTGCTAGGGGGGTCGAACCTAACATTCAGTACTTC. Translation: CSARGVEPNIQYF.

The V call is TRBV10-1, the J call TRBJ2-1, with 9 bases matching TRBD1. The length of the CDR3 is 12 residues. Unmatched junction bases numbered 2, after V lost 7 bases and J lost 7 bases. Germline CDR1 reads WNHNN; CDR2 reads SYGVQD (reference sequence). The CDR3 nucleotides are TGCGCCAGCATTGGACAGGGGAATGAGCAGTTCTTC. Encoded protein: CASIGQGNEQFF.

Ten or more counts support this clonotype. The chain links TRBV20-1 to TRBJ1-4; maybe TRBD1 (6 bases). The CDR3 length is 16 residues. Germline V gene data show CDR1 as DFQATT and CDR2 as SNEGSKA (reference sequence). The V and J ends lost 1 base and 4 bases respectively, with 16 bases between them. The CDR3 spells CSARAKGGAYNEKLFF. For the CDR3, the DNA is TGCAGTGCTAGAGCGAAAGGGGGGGCTTATAATGAAAAACTGTTTTTT.

This sequence joins TRBV10-3 and TRBJ1-1; 10 bases fit TRBD1. The CDR3 totals 16 residues. Germline CDR1 ENHRY, CDR2 SYGVKD. V trimming: 5 bases; J trimming: 5 bases; junction bases outside the gene matches: 11. The chain's CDR3 is CAISILGQGDRTEAFF. The CDR3 DNA is TGTGCCATCAGTATCCTCGGACAGGGGGATCGGACTGAAGCTTTCTTT.

As regards this clonotype: At one boundary the junction diverges from the germline segment, which might be a read error. The CDR3 here is CASTDRGTNYRYTF. CDR3 coding DNA: TGTGCCAGTACGGATAGGGGAACAAACTATCGCTACACCTTC. V gene TRBV19 combines with J gene TRBJ1-2, with a possible D match to TRBD1 (5 bases). Germline V CDR1 and CDR2: LNHDA, SQIVND (reference sequence). The CDR3 totals 14 residues.

The rearrangement joins TRBV7-7 to TRBJ2-3, with 11 nucleotides matching TRBD1. Trimming at V came to 11 bases and at J to 4 bases, leaving 17 bases not matched to a gene. Germline assignment: CDR1 SSHAT and CDR2 FNYEAQ (reference sequence). This CDR3 has 17 residues. CDR3 residues: CAWSVSRTGGRADTQYF. The CDR3 bases are TGTGCCTGGAGTGTATCTCGGACAGGGGGCCGCGCAGATACGCAGTATTTT.

This clonotype has at least ten counts. The V call is TRBV6-5, the J call TRBJ1-4; no definite D call. The CDR3 spans 14 residues. Germline V gives CDR1 MNHEY, CDR2 SVGAGI. The ends were cut back, 2 bases at V and 0 bases at J, with 4 bases in the middle. CDR3 coding DNA: TGTGCCAGCAGTTACGAGTCAACTAATGAAAAACTGTTTTTT. Its translation is CASSYESTNEKLFF.

This clonotype has a count of ten or more. The rearrangement joins TRBV7-3 to TRBJ2-1; 8 bases match TRBD2. V lost 2 bases to trimming and J lost 6 bases; unmatched junction nucleotides: 6. The CDR3 contains 15 residues. Looked up from germline, CDR1 is SGHTA and CDR2 is FQGTGA. As DNA, the CDR3 is TGTGCCAGCAGCTTATCCGGGGGGGCCTTCAATGAGCAGTTCTTC. Its protein is CASSLSGGAFNEQFF. The full variable domain, rest sourced from reference TRBV7-3 and TRBJ2-1, is GAGVSQTPSNKVTEKGKYVELRCDPISGHTALYWYRQSLGQGPEFLIYFQGTGAADDSGLPNDRFFAVRPEGSVSTLKIQRTERGDSAVYLCASSLSGGAFNEQFFGPGTRLTVL.

V is TRBV19 and J is TRBJ2-2, with 12 bases matching TRBD2. The ends lost 5 bases at V and 6 bases at J; junction bases unmatched: 10. The CDR3 runs to 17 residues. CDR1 and CDR2 from the germline V gene are LNHDA and SQIVND (reference sequence). CDR3 amino acids: CASSGKASGGGSGELFF. In nucleotides, the CDR3 is TGTGCCAGTAGTGGGAAGGCTAGCGGGGGGGGTTCCGGGGAGCTGTTTTTT.

The J gene is TRBJ1-2, the V gene TRBV7-2; no firm D call. Looked up from germline, CDR1 is SGHTA and CDR2 is FQGNSA. The CDR3 is 14 amino acids. Trimming took 5 bases from V and 6 from J, leaving 16 bases between them. Here the CDR3 reads CASSRTPGSDGYTF. The CDR3 DNA is TGTGCCAGCAGCCGAACGCCGGGAAGCGATGGCTACACCTTC. The whole variable domain, remainder taken from reference TRBV7-2 and TRBJ1-2, is GAGVSQSPSNKVTEKGKDVELRCDPISGHTALYWYRQSLGQGLEFLIYFQGNSAPDKSGLPSDRFSAERTGGSVSTLTIQRTQQEDSAVYLCASSRTPGSDGYTFGSGTRLTVV.

This chain uses TRBV19 with TRBJ1-1; D gene uncertain. There are 13 residues in the CDR3. V was cut by 2 bases and J by 2 bases, with 6 bases left in between. Germline CDR1 LNHDA, CDR2 SQIVND (reference sequence). The CDR3, as DNA: TGTGCCAGTAGTATATGGGGTAACACTGAAGCTTTCTTT. Translating gives CASSIWGNTEAFF.

This clonotype was counted at least ten times. V and J are TRBV10-3 and TRBJ2-7; maybe TRBD2 (6 bases). The V gene's germline CDR1 is ENHRY and CDR2 SYGVKD. V lost 6 bases to trimming and J lost 0 bases, with 15 bases between them. This CDR3 has 15 amino acids. CDR3 amino acids: CAIRTGTLSSYEQYF. CDR3 coding DNA: TGTGCCATCAGAACCGGGACTCTGAGCTCCTACGAGCAGTACTTC.

The sample holds many counts of this clonotype. For the CDR3, the DNA is TGCAGTGCTAGAGAGAGAAACAGGGGTGGCTACACCTTC. This codes for CSARERNRGGYTF. This rearrangement joins TRBV20-1 to TRBJ1-2; 7 bases match TRBD1. The germline gives CDR1 DFQATT, CDR2 SNEGSKA (reference sequence). Trimming removed 0 bases from V and 7 bases from J; junction bases left unmatched: 5. This CDR3 has 13 residues.

This clonotype was observed at least ten times. The chain joins TRBV20-1 to TRBJ1-1; D unresolved. Germline lookup yields CDR1 DFQATT and CDR2 SNEGSKA (reference sequence). This CDR3 has 11 amino acids. Trimming took 6 bases from V and 0 from J, leaving 5 bases between them. The CDR3 is CSAMMNTEAFF. The CDR3 DNA reads as TGCAGTGCAATGATGAACACTGAAGCTTTCTTT.

The table lists this clonotype with many counts. The V and J genes are TRBV11-1 and TRBJ2-7; 11 nucleotides match TRBD1. Trimming removed 5 bases from V and 1 base from J; junction bases left unmatched: 10. The CDR3 loop spans 17 amino acids. Germline values: CDR1 SGHAT, CDR2 FQDESV (reference sequence). CDR3 in amino acids: CASSAGTGGTKSYEQYF. CDR3 DNA sequence: TGTGCCAGCAGCGCCGGGACAGGGGGAACAAAATCCTACGAGCAGTACTTC.

There are a few counts of this clonotype. The chain combines TRBV28 with TRBJ1-5; no reliable D call. The ends were cut back, 7 bases at V and 6 bases at J, with 16 bases in the middle. The germline V gene has CDR1 MDHEN and CDR2 SYDVKM. The CDR3 length is 14 residues. CDR3: CASKQAGLGQPQHF. CDR3 DNA sequence: TGTGCCAGCAAGCAGGCCGGGCTTGGTCAGCCCCAGCATTTT.

Remarks on this clonotype: The junction does not match germline at one end; this may be a read error. V usage is TRBV3-1 and J usage is TRBJ1-6; the D gene is possibly TRBD1 (5 bases). The V gene's germline CDR1 is LGHDT and CDR2 YNNKEL (reference sequence). The CDR3 sequence is 14 residues long. The DNA of the CDR3 is TGTGTCAGCAGCCAAGGGGCCTATAATTCACCCCTCCACTTT. Translating gives CVSSQGAYNSPLHF. Full variable domain (outside the CDR3, taken from reference TRBV3-1 and TRBJ1-6): DTAVSQTPKYLVTQMGNDKSIKCEQNLGHDTMYWYKQDSKKFLKIMFSYNNKELIINETVPNRFSPKSPDKAHLNLHINSLELGDSAVYFCVSSQGAYNSPLHFGNGTRLTVT.

The V call is TRBV19, the J call TRBJ2-5, with 9 bases matching TRBD2. The CDR3 has 17 residues. Germline trimming cut 1 base from V and 8 bases from J; bases unmatched to any gene: 14. Germline CDR1 LNHDA, CDR2 SQIVND (reference sequence). The CDR3 region is CASSIGGGGGSRDTQYF. CDR3 sequence (DNA): TGTGCCAGTAGTATAGGCGGGGGGGGGGGATCTAGGGATACCCAGTACTTC. Full variable domain (outside the CDR3, taken from reference TRBV19 and TRBJ2-5): DGGITQSPKYLFRKEGQNVTLSCEQNLNHDAMYWYRQDPGQGLRLIYYSQIVNDFQKGDIAEGYSVSREKKESFPLTVTSAQKNPTAFYLCASSIGGGGGSRDTQYFGPGTRLLVL.

This clonotype was recorded many times. V is TRBV20-1 and J is TRBJ1-3; D gene uncertain. The ends were cut back, 3 bases at V and 0 bases at J, with 3 bases in the middle. The CDR3 has 12 amino acids. The V gene's germline CDR1 is DFQATT and CDR2 SNEGSKA (reference sequence). In DNA form, the CDR3 reads TGCAGTGCTAGCAGCTCTGGAAACACCATATATTTT. This translates into CSASSSGNTIYF.

This clonotype was recorded many times. This chain links TRBV5-5 with TRBJ2-5, with TRBD1 matching 8 bases. This CDR3 is 15 amino acids long. With V trimmed by 4 bases and J by 5 bases, 10 bases remained unmatched. Germline V gene lookup returns CDR1 SGHKS and CDR2 YYEKEE (reference sequence). The CDR3 region is CASSPNGQGYETQYF. CDR3 bases: TGTGCCAGCAGCCCTAACGGACAGGGTTATGAGACCCAGTACTTC.

The table lists this clonotype with many counts. The chain couples TRBV20-1 to TRBJ1-2; 11 bases are a match to TRBD1. The germline V gene has CDR1 DFQATT and CDR2 SNEGSKA (reference sequence). The CDR3 covers 15 residues. The trim removed 3 bases at V and 7 bases at J, leaving 10 bases unmatched. In DNA, the CDR3 is TGCAGTGCTAGGGGGGCGGACAGGGGGCTGGGTGGCTACACCTTC. This codes for CSARGADRGLGGYTF.

To note about this clonotype: The final CDR3 position lacks the conserved phenylalanine or tryptophan, pointing to a likely read error. The chain is built from TRBV20-1 and TRBJ2-7, with TRBD1 identical over 11 bases. Germline V gene data show CDR1 as DFQATT and CDR2 as SNEGSKA (reference sequence). J was trimmed by 3 bases and V by 3 bases; bases with no gene match: 1. The CDR3 sequence is 13 residues long. The CDR3 region has the DNA TGCAGTGCTAGCGGGACAGGGGGCTACGAGCAGTACCTC. Its protein is CSASGTGGYEQYL.

Turning to this clonotype: This may arise from a read error, as a much more abundant clone is one base away. The chain carries TRBV7-8 and TRBJ2-7; the D gene could be TRBD1 or TRBD2 (5 bases each). The germline gives CDR1 SGHVS, CDR2 FQNEAQ. The length of the CDR3 is 14 residues. CDR3 residues: CAGRAASPFYEQYF. The DNA of the CDR3 is TGTGCCGGCAGGGCGGCTAGCCCTTTCTACGAGCAGTACTTC.

This clonotype was seen repeatedly, ten times or more. V gene TRBV20-1 combines with J gene TRBJ1-1, with 11 positions matching TRBD1. This CDR3 region has 14 residues. Germline CDR1 is DFQATT and CDR2 is SNEGSKA (reference sequence). V shed 1 base, J shed 4 bases, and the junction held 2 bases outside the gene matches. The CDR3 here is CSARGTGGGTEAFF. In DNA, the CDR3 is TGCAGTGCTAGAGGGACAGGGGGCGGCACTGAAGCTTTCTTT.

The chain links TRBV7-3 to TRBJ2-1; D unclear. From germline, CDR1 is SGHTA and CDR2 FQGTGA. Trimming cost V 0 bases and J 0 bases, with 15 bases left between them. This CDR3 spans 18 amino acids. CDR3 sequence: CASSLTWPALNSYNEQFF. The CDR3 nucleotides read TGTGCCAGCAGCTTAACGTGGCCAGCTCTAAACTCCTACAATGAGCAGTTCTTC.

There are many counts of this clonotype. The V gene is TRBV29-1, the J gene TRBJ2-1, with 12 bases lining up with TRBD2. The length of the CDR3 is 13 residues. CDR1 SQVTM and CDR2 ANQGSEA come from the germline V gene. J gave up 5 bases and V 8 bases, and 4 bases lay outside the gene matches. The DNA of the CDR3 is TGCAGCTCAGGACTAGCGGGGCACAATGAGCAGTTCTTC. Protein product: CSSGLAGHNEQFF.

This clonotype was detected ten times or more. The CDR3 sequence: CASSSGHYTEAFF. CDR3 sequence (DNA): TGTGCCAGCAGTTCGGGACACTACACTGAAGCTTTCTTT. V gene TRBV6-1 combines with J gene TRBJ1-1; a weak D match, TRBD1 (6 bases). Germline CDR1 is MNHNS and CDR2 is SASEGT. V was pared by 5 bases and J by 3 bases, with 10 bases between. This CDR3 has 13 residues.

This chain joins TRBV2 and TRBJ1-2; D is perhaps TRBD1 (5 bases). Germline V gene lookup returns CDR1 SNHLY and CDR2 FYNNEI. The V gene lost 5 bases and the J gene lost 4 bases, with 20 bases spanning the gap. The CDR3 is 16 amino acids. Here the CDR3 DNA reads TGTGCCAGCAGTTCCCGGGGGGAGGGAGTCCTCTATGGCTACACCTTC. The encoded protein is CASSSRGEGVLYGYTF.

V usage is TRBV9 and J usage is TRBJ1-1, with D tentatively TRBD1 (6 bases). Trimming removed 0 bases at V and 5 bases at J, with 8 bases between. This CDR3 has 13 amino acids. Germline V lookup: CDR1 SGDLS, CDR2 YYNGEE. Here the CDR3 DNA reads TGTGCCAGCAGCGTAGAAGGGGGGACTGAAGCTTTCTTT. Residues: CASSVEGGTEAFF.